This entry lists 18 T cell receptor beta chains sequenced from one sample in a study of cytomegalovirus exposure and HLA in healthy donors. PCR used 60 Vbeta primers and 13 Jbeta primers. Produced via immunoSEQ multiplex PCR; TCRdb's table is partial and in-frame only. This sample has around 170,000 clones, with about four fifths found just once. Sequencing was performed on PBMCs. The receptor source for this set is a woman in her 50s in good health and CMV-seropositive.

The V gene is TRBV9, the J gene TRBJ2-1; 7 bases align to TRBD2. J gave up 7 bases and V 0 bases, and 10 bases lay outside the gene matches. Per the germline V gene, CDR1 is SGDLS and CDR2 is YYNGEE. This CDR3 comprises 16 residues. The CDR3 DNA reads as TGTGCCAGCAGCGTAGGCCGGGGGGTATTATGGAATGAGCAGTTCTTC. Translating it yields CASSVGRGVLWNEQFF.

This clone was recorded a few times. The chain recombines TRBV6-1 with TRBJ1-1, with TRBD1 as a possible D gene (5 bases). V lost 5 bases and J lost 0, with 10 bases in between. Germline CDR1 MNHNS, CDR2 SASEGT. The CDR3 is 14 amino acids. CDR3 coding DNA: TGTGCCAGCAGTAGGGACTTTCTGAACACTGAAGCTTTCTTT. Translated, it gives CASSRDFLNTEAFF.

This chain links TRBV23-1 with TRBJ2-7, with 9 bases that match TRBD1. TRBV23-1 is placed among ORFs of uncertain function. J gave up 4 bases and V 0 bases, and 16 bases lay outside the gene matches. This CDR3 region has 19 residues. CDR3 amino acids: CASSQSEAEPGQGSYEQYF. CDR3 in DNA: TGCGCCAGCAGTCAATCGGAGGCGGAACCAGGACAGGGGAGTTACGAGCAGTACTTC.

This chain links TRBV15 with TRBJ2-7, with a possible D match to TRBD1 (6 bases). The germline V and J ends were trimmed by 1 base and 0 bases, with 10 bases remaining between them. Germline CDR1 is LNHNV and CDR2 is YYDKDF (reference sequence). This CDR3 has 15 amino acids. The CDR3 sequence: CATSRAQGTSYEQYF. CDR3 in DNA: TGTGCCACCAGCAGAGCACAGGGAACCTCCTACGAGCAGTACTTC.

This chain uses TRBV6-5 with TRBJ2-5; unclear D gene. The DNA matches TRBJ2-7 better at its end, which makes the J call doubtful. CDR1 is MNHEY, CDR2 SVGAGI, per germline. CDR3 size: 13 residues. The CDR3 protein is CASTDTLTYEQYF. CDR3 in DNA: TGTGCCAGCACCGACACATTGACCTACGAGCAGTACTTC.

The chain couples TRBV4-1 to TRBJ2-3, with 9 bases identical to TRBD2. Germline values: CDR1 MGHRA, CDR2 YSYEKL. The CDR3 totals 19 residues. With V trimmed by 2 bases and J by 0 bases, 12 bases remained unmatched. CDR3 bases: TGCGCCAGCAGCCAAAGACAGAGAAATAGCGGGGGTAGCACAGATACGCAGTATTTT. Protein product: CASSQRQRNSGGSTDTQYF.

The gene calls are TRBV9 and TRBJ1-4, with 9 bases identical to TRBD1. This CDR3 is 15 amino acids long. The germline V gene has CDR1 SGDLS and CDR2 YYNGEE. Trimming at V came to 0 bases and at J to 8 bases, leaving 5 bases not matched to a gene. The CDR3 coding sequence is TGTGCCAGCAGCGTAGAGGGACAGGGAGGCGAAAAACTGTTTTTT. Its translation: CASSVEGQGGEKLFF.

This clone was seen once. The CDR3 sequence is CASSQVVGQGDLEQYF. CDR3 DNA sequence: TGCGCCAGCAGCCAAGTTGTCGGACAGGGGGATTTGGAGCAGTACTTC. The V gene is TRBV4-1, the J gene TRBJ2-5, with 10 bases fitting TRBD1. Germline CDR1 is MGHRA and CDR2 is YSYEKL. Trimming removed 1 base from V and 11 bases from J; junction bases left unmatched: 13. The CDR3 is 16 amino acids.

This sequence joins TRBV7-3 and TRBJ2-5, with TRBD2 identical over 10 bases. V lost 6 bases, J lost 4 bases, and 5 bases stayed unmatched. Germline V CDR1 and CDR2: SGHTA, FQGTGA. There are 14 residues in the CDR3. CDR3 residues: CASSPSGGGETQYF. CDR3 nucleotide sequence: TGTGCCAGCAGTCCTAGCGGGGGTGGAGAGACCCAGTACTTC.

The V gene is TRBV13, the J gene TRBJ1-1; 11 positions agree with TRBD1. Germline lookup yields CDR1 PRHDT and CDR2 FYEKMQ (reference sequence). This CDR3 is built from 14 residues. V was pared by 3 bases and J by 4 bases, with 1 base of the junction left unmatched. The CDR3 coding sequence is TGTGCCAGCAGCTTCGGGACAGGGGGCACTGAAGCTTTCTTT. Its translation is CASSFGTGGTEAFF.

This clone was observed once. The gene calls are TRBV11-2 and TRBJ2-7; 11 positions match TRBD2. CDR1 and CDR2 from the germline V gene are SGHAT and FQNNGV. The CDR3 is 15 residues long. J was trimmed by 3 bases and V by 5 bases; bases with no gene match: 6. CDR3 DNA sequence: TGTGCCAGCAGCCCCCGACTAGCGGGGAACTACGAGCAGTACTTC. Translating it yields CASSPRLAGNYEQYF.

The V gene is TRBV11-2, the J gene TRBJ1-2, with no clear D. CDR3 length equals 14 residues. From germline, CDR1 is SGHAT and CDR2 FQNNGV. V lost 1 base and J 1 base, leaving 7 bases between the germline ends. The CDR3 DNA reads TGTGCCAGCAGCTTAGGCCCTAATAACTATGGCTACACCTTC. Translated, it gives CASSLGPNNYGYTF.

On this clone itself: One junction end does not reproduce the germline sequence, and a read error may be involved. J is TRBJ2-2 and V is TRBV7-7; 7 nucleotides match TRBD1. The CDR3 runs 15 residues. From germline, CDR1 is SSHAT and CDR2 FNYEAQ (reference sequence). The CDR3 region has the DNA TGTGCTAGCAGCGTAGGGGGCCCGAACACCGGGGAGCTGTTTTTT. Protein: CASSVGGPNTGELFF.

V gene TRBV7-8 combines with J gene TRBJ2-7; TRBD1 matches 11 bases. The CDR3 has 14 amino acids. Germline CDR1 is SGHVS and CDR2 is FQNEAQ. Trimming cost V 4 bases and J 6 bases; bases outside gene matches: 5. CDR3 sequence reads: CASSSSGTGGEQYF. CDR3 nucleotides: TGTGCCAGCAGCTCGTCCGGGACAGGGGGCGAGCAGTACTTC.

The chain carries TRBV2 and TRBJ1-1; D not certain. This CDR3 has 11 amino acids. Germline CDR1 and CDR2: SNHLY and FYNNEI. The V end lost 4 bases, the J end lost 10 bases, and 10 bases lay between the germline ends. The CDR3 region has the DNA TGTGCCAGCAGTGTACAGAACGCAGCTTTCTTT. Translated: CASSVQNAAFF.

Only a few counts were recorded for this clone. The chain is built from TRBV7-3 and TRBJ2-7, with 11 bases aligning to TRBD2. The CDR3 extends over 16 amino acids. Trimming took 2 bases from V and 2 from J; bases not matched to a gene: 5. CDR1 SGHTA and CDR2 FQGTGA come from the germline V gene. In nucleotides, the CDR3 is TGTGCCAGCAGCTTAGCTTATAGCGGGGGGGCCTACGAGCAGTACTTC. Translated, it gives CASSLAYSGGAYEQYF.

The rearrangement uses TRBV29-1 and TRBJ2-1; possible D gene TRBD2, 6 bases. In germline, CDR1 is SQVTM, CDR2 ANQGSEA. Trimming removed 8 bases at V and 0 bases at J, with 17 bases between. The CDR3 has 15 amino acids. The CDR3 is CSHLGGRTSYNEQFF. For the CDR3, the DNA is TGCAGCCACCTAGGAGGGCGTACCTCCTACAATGAGCAGTTCTTC.

V gene TRBV28 combines with J gene TRBJ2-1, with 7 nucleotides matching TRBD1. CDR3 length: 15 amino acids. The V gene's germline CDR1 is MDHEN and CDR2 SYDVKM. The junction had 14 bases not matched to a gene; V was cut back by 6 bases and J by 9 bases. The CDR3 spells CASSPLQQGSLEQFF. CDR3 sequence (DNA): TGTGCCAGCAGCCCATTGCAACAGGGGTCGCTTGAGCAGTTCTTC. The entire variable domain, with the rest obtained from reference TRBV28 and TRBJ2-1, is as follows: DVKVTQSSRYLVKRTGEKVFLECVQDMDHENMFWYRQDPGLGLRLIYFSYDVKMKEKGDIPEGYSVSREKKERFSLILESASTNQTSMYLCASSPLQQGSLEQFFGPGTRLTVL.